Listed here are 21 T cell receptor beta chains from one sample, sequenced in a study of cytomegalovirus exposure and HLA in healthy donors. Amplification used 60 Vbeta primers and 13 Jbeta primers. Method: immunoSEQ multiplex PCR; TCRdb's copy keeps in-frame clones and lacks some. The repertoire holds some 160,000 clones, with over 75% as singletons. Sequenced input: PBMCs. Source of these receptors: a woman in her 30s in good health and CMV-seronegative.

The J gene is TRBJ2-1, the V gene TRBV4-1, with 7 bases fitting TRBD2. Per germline, CDR1 MGHRA and CDR2 YSYEKL. The V gene end was trimmed by 0 bases and the J gene end by 12 bases; junction bases not matched to a gene: 11. This CDR3 has 15 residues. The CDR3 nucleotides are TGCGCCAGCAGCCAAGATCCCGGACTAGGGAGAGTGCAGTTCTTC. This sequence encodes CASSQDPGLGRVQFF.

DNA for the CDR3: TGTGCCAGCAGAGGAGGGGTTAGCACCTACGAGCAGTACTTC. Its protein product is CASRGGVSTYEQYF. The gene calls are TRBV28 and TRBJ2-7; a weak D match, TRBD2 (6 bases). Germline CDR1 is MDHEN and CDR2 is SYDVKM. V was cut by 6 bases and J by 2 bases, with 14 bases left in between. This CDR3 has 14 residues.

V gene TRBV9 combines with J gene TRBJ2-1; 9 bases fit TRBD2. The CDR3 is 15 residues long. V shed 3 bases, J shed 4 bases, and the junction held 5 bases outside the gene matches. CDR1 is SGDLS and CDR2 is YYNGEE in the germline V gene. Here the CDR3 DNA reads TGTGCCAGCAGCGCGACTAGCGGATCTTACAATGAGCAGTTCTTC. Encoded protein: CASSATSGSYNEQFF.

The chain has TRBV19 and TRBJ2-3; 10 positions agree with TRBD2. Looked up from germline, CDR1 is LNHDA and CDR2 is SQIVND (reference sequence). The CDR3 contains 15 residues. Unmatched junction bases numbered 6, after V lost 5 bases and J lost 4 bases. The CDR3 coding sequence is TGTGCCAGTAGTTCGCTAGCGGGAGAGTCAGATACGCAGTATTTT. This codes for CASSSLAGESDTQYF.

This clone was counted between two and nine times. The chain couples TRBV5-6 to TRBJ1-2, with D perhaps matching TRBD1 (5 bases). V dropped 2 bases and J dropped 8 bases, with 10 bases sitting between them. The CDR3 is made up of 12 amino acids. Germline V gene lookup returns CDR1 SGHDT and CDR2 YYEEEE. This CDR3 is CASSFRVHGYTF. CDR3 DNA: TGTGCCAGCAGCTTCAGGGTACACGGCTACACCTTC.

V usage is TRBV14 and J usage is TRBJ1-2; 7 bases are a match to TRBD1. Germline values: CDR1 SGHDN, CDR2 FVKESK. V lost 4 bases, J lost 6 bases, and 5 bases stayed unmatched. This CDR3 is 13 amino acids long. Written as DNA, the CDR3 is TGTGCCAGCAGCCCCCGGACAGGTGATGGCTACACCTTC. This gives the protein CASSPRTGDGYTF.

The V and J genes are TRBV6-1 and TRBJ1-2, with 10 nucleotides matching TRBD1. J lost 10 bases, V lost 6 bases, and 11 bases had no gene match. Germline V gene lookup returns CDR1 MNHNS and CDR2 SASEGT. The CDR3 is made up of 14 amino acids. The CDR3: CASSHLPGTGDYTF. The CDR3 DNA reads as TGTGCCAGCAGCCACCTTCCTGGGACAGGGGACTACACCTTC.

The chain couples TRBV11-1 to TRBJ1-2; the D is unclear. CDR1 SGHAT and CDR2 FQDESV come from the germline V gene (reference sequence). CDR3 length: 12 residues. V lost 5 bases to trimming and J lost 13 bases, with 17 bases between them. The CDR3 DNA sequence: TGTGCCAGCAGCCCCCGGTCCGGTTATCTCACCTTC. Protein product: CASSPRSGYLTF.

This clone was observed a single time. The chain links TRBV6-5 to TRBJ2-5, with 10 bases identical to TRBD1. Judging by the DNA end, TRBJ2-7 fits better; the J call may be wrong. The germline CDR1 and CDR2 sequences are MNHEY and SVGAGI. This CDR3 is built from 14 residues. The CDR3 bases are TGTGCCAGCAGTTCCCGGGACAGGGGCTACGAGCAGTACTTC. As protein: CASSSRDRGYEQYF.

V usage is TRBV7-9 and J usage is TRBJ2-1, with a possible D match to TRBD1 (6 bases). Germline assignment: CDR1 SEHNR and CDR2 FQNEAQ (reference sequence). Trimming removed 1 base from V and 4 bases from J, with 11 bases in between. The CDR3 consists of 15 residues. CDR3 in amino acids: CASSLVRGQYNEQFF. The CDR3 nucleotides read TGTGCCAGCAGCTTAGTACGGGGACAATACAATGAGCAGTTCTTC.

A few counts support this clone. CDR3 residues: CASSSPGTGRTEAFF. The DNA for the CDR3 is TGTGCCAGCAGCTCTCCCGGGACAGGGAGGACTGAAGCTTTCTTT. The rearrangement uses TRBV6-5 and TRBJ1-1; 9 bases are a match to TRBD1. CDR1 and CDR2 (germline): MNHEY, SVGAGI. This CDR3 region has 15 residues. Unmatched junction bases numbered 10, after V lost 6 bases and J lost 5 bases.

The gene calls are TRBV27 and TRBJ2-3; no clear D gene. V lost 8 bases, J lost 0 bases, and 15 bases lay in between. This CDR3 has 15 amino acids. Germline V gene data show CDR1 as MNHEY and CDR2 as SMNVEV (reference sequence). The CDR3 here is CASRGDPASTDTQYF. The DNA for the CDR3 is TGTGCCAGCCGAGGTGACCCCGCTAGCACAGATACGCAGTATTTT.

This chain joins TRBV5-1 and TRBJ1-6, with 9 bases lining up with TRBD1. The ends lost 4 bases at V and 8 bases at J; junction bases unmatched: 19. This CDR3 has 19 amino acids. From germline, CDR1 is SGHRS and CDR2 YFSETQ. In nucleotides, the CDR3 is TGCGCCAGCAGCCCCACAGCGGGACAGGGTGTTCTAGACTATTCACCCCTCCACTTT. Translation: CASSPTAGQGVLDYSPLHF.

This chain joins TRBV5-1 and TRBJ1-4; D gene uncertain. Trimming took 4 bases from V and 5 from J, leaving 12 bases between them. This CDR3 is built from 14 residues. The germline gives CDR1 SGHRS, CDR2 YFSETQ. The CDR3 region has the DNA TGCGCCAGCAGCCATCGGTCCGAGAATGAAAAACTGTTTTTT. This encodes CASSHRSENEKLFF.

In regard to this clone: A read error may produce the germline difference seen at one junction end. V usage is TRBV4-3 and J usage is TRBJ2-1; 13 bases fit TRBD2. Per germline, CDR1 LGHNA and CDR2 YSLEER. This CDR3 comprises 13 residues. CDR3 amino acids: CASSTGLAGAVVF. In DNA form, the CDR3 reads TGCGCCAGCAGCACCGGACTAGCGGGAGCGGTGGTCTTC.

This clone has just one count. J is TRBJ1-2 and V is TRBV19; unclear D gene. CDR3 length: 14 residues. The ends were cut back, 5 bases at V and 1 base at J, with 11 bases in the middle. Germline V gene data show CDR1 as LNHDA and CDR2 as SQIVND (reference sequence). The CDR3 loop reads CASSSGRLNYGYTF. The CDR3 DNA follows: TGTGCCAGTAGTTCAGGCAGGCTTAACTATGGCTACACCTTC. Full variable domain (missing parts from reference TRBV19 and TRBJ1-2): DGGITQSPKYLFRKEGQNVTLSCEQNLNHDAMYWYRQDPGQGLRLIYYSQIVNDFQKGDIAEGYSVSREKKESFPLTVTSAQKNPTAFYLCASSSGRLNYGYTFGSGTRLTVV.

This sequence joins TRBV9 and TRBJ1-5; tentative D call: TRBD1 (6 bases). The CDR3 has 14 residues. Looked up from germline, CDR1 is SGDLS and CDR2 is YYNGEE. Trimming stripped 3 bases from V and 5 bases from J, with 12 bases between. The CDR3 bases are TGTGCCAGCAGCGGAGGGCAGGGGTATCAGCCCCAGCATTTT. This gives the protein CASSGGQGYQPQHF.

The J gene is TRBJ2-1, the V gene TRBV9; TRBD1 agrees at 7 bases. The CDR3 runs to 17 residues. CDR1 SGDLS and CDR2 YYNGEE come from the germline V gene. J lost 6 bases, V lost 3 bases, and 15 bases had no gene match. The CDR3 here is CASSARGDRAVGNEQFF. As DNA, the CDR3 is TGTGCCAGCAGCGCGAGGGGAGACAGGGCGGTGGGCAATGAGCAGTTCTTC.

The CDR3 loop reads CASSSPAGAAYEQYF. As DNA, the CDR3 is TGTGCCAGCAGCTCCCCTGCGGGAGCCGCCTACGAGCAGTACTTC. This chain uses TRBV7-2 with TRBJ2-7, with 7 positions matching TRBD2. Germline V gives CDR1 SGHTA, CDR2 FQGNSA. Trimming removed 4 bases from V and 2 bases from J; junction bases left unmatched: 8. The CDR3 contains 15 residues.

The V call is TRBV7-9, the J call TRBJ1-1, with D possibly being TRBD1 (6 bases). Trimming took 4 bases from V and 4 from J, leaving 7 bases between them. This CDR3 is built from 12 residues. Germline lookup yields CDR1 SEHNR and CDR2 FQNEAQ (reference sequence). The CDR3 reads CASSSRGTEAFF. The CDR3 DNA sequence: TGTGCCAGCAGCTCCAGGGGCACTGAAGCTTTCTTT.

As DNA, the CDR3 is TGCAGCGTTGAAGCCCCCAGGGGGGCGCGGTACGAGCAGTACTTC. Amino acid sequence: CSVEAPRGARYEQYF. J is TRBJ2-7 and V is TRBV29-1, with a tentative D call TRBD1 (7 bases). The germline gives CDR1 SQVTM, CDR2 ANQGSEA. CDR3 length: 15 amino acids. V lost 1 base and J lost 4, with 17 bases in between.